A single sample is the source of the 30 T cell receptor beta chains below, sequenced in a study of T cells in Graves' hyperthyroidism and ophthalmopathy. It was RNA transcripts that yielded the amplified TCR beta CDR3 regions. A set of HTBI primers served as the primers for a first-round RT-PCR of the TCR CDR3. TCRdb re-called the multiplex PCR reads with MiXCR, one entry per CDR3 protein. The sample has approximately 400,000 distinct CDR3 sequences; approximately 15% are singletons. Material: blood. These receptors were collected from a woman between 18 and 29 years old with Graves' hyperthyroidism that later progressed to Graves' ophthalmopathy.

With respect to this clonotype: Being one base from a much bigger clone, this may be a read error. The chain carries TRBV28 and TRBJ1-1; D not resolved. This CDR3 region has 13 residues. Germline CDR1 is MDHEN and CDR2 is SYDVKM. Trimming pared 7 bases from V and 1 base from J, leaving 10 bases between. The CDR3 DNA follows: TGTGCCAGCAAGGCGGTAAGGAACACTGAAGCTTTCTTT. Amino acids: CASKAVRNTEAFF.

With regard to this clonotype: It may be a read error: a sequence one base away is much more abundant. The V and J genes are TRBV2 and TRBJ2-2, with 10 bases fitting TRBD1. CDR3 length: 16 residues. Per germline, CDR1 SNHLY and CDR2 FYNNEI. In DNA form, the CDR3 reads TGTGCCAGCAGAGGGGGACAGGGGTCGGACACCGGGGGGCTGTTTTTT. The encoded protein is CASRGGQGSDTGGLFF.

There are many counts of this clonotype. This rearrangement joins TRBV3-1 to TRBJ1-2, with 7 bases lining up with TRBD1. CDR1 and CDR2 (germline): LGHDT, YNNKEL (reference sequence). The CDR3 is 13 residues long. With 4 bases clipped from V and 4 bases from J, the junction kept 3 bases outside the gene matches. The CDR3 here is CASSPGQIYGYTF. The CDR3 DNA follows: TGTGCCAGCAGCCCGGGACAGATCTATGGCTACACCTTC.

This clonotype showed up many times. This sequence joins TRBV20-1 and TRBJ2-3; D is perhaps TRBD1 (5 bases). CDR1 is DFQATT, CDR2 SNEGSKA, per germline (reference sequence). CDR3 length: 12 amino acids. V lost 0 bases and J 4 bases, leaving 5 bases between the germline ends. The CDR3 protein is CSAREGADTQYF. The CDR3 nucleotides read TGCAGTGCTAGAGAAGGGGCAGATACGCAGTATTTT.

This clonotype has ten or more counts. This sequence joins TRBV11-2 and TRBJ2-7; 7 bases align to TRBD1. The CDR3 is 14 amino acids. Germline V gives CDR1 SGHAT, CDR2 FQNNGV. V was clipped by 3 bases and J by 2 bases; unmatched bases: 4. This CDR3 is CASSFYGTAYEQYF. The CDR3 region has the DNA TGTGCCAGCAGCTTCTACGGGACAGCCTACGAGCAGTACTTC.

This clonotype was detected only a few times. The chain recombines TRBV15 with TRBJ2-4; D not certain. Germline V gives CDR1 LNHNV, CDR2 YYDKDF (reference sequence). The CDR3 is 15 residues long. Trimming cost V 4 bases and J 0 bases, with 10 bases left between them. The CDR3 loop reads CATSIGREAKNIQYF. Written as DNA, the CDR3 is TGTGCCACCAGCATTGGGCGAGAAGCCAAAAACATTCAGTACTTC.

The rearrangement uses TRBV20-1 and TRBJ2-7; 7 nucleotides align to TRBD1. This CDR3 has 15 residues. V trimming: 4 bases; J trimming: 3 bases; junction bases outside the gene matches: 12. Germline V lookup: CDR1 DFQATT, CDR2 SNEGSKA (reference sequence). CDR3 DNA: TGCAGTGCTACCTCAGGACAGGAGGCCGACTACGAGCAGTACTTC. This translates into CSATSGQEADYEQYF.

Only a few counts were recorded for this clonotype. V usage is TRBV29-1 and J usage is TRBJ2-2; tentatively, D is TRBD1 (8 bases). The CDR3 covers 14 residues. V lost 5 bases and J lost 3, with 13 bases in between. Germline CDR1 reads SQVTM; CDR2 reads ANQGSEA. The CDR3 protein is CSVTTGGDTGELFF. The DNA of the CDR3 is TGCAGCGTTACTACAGGGGGGGACACCGGGGAGCTGTTTTTT.

This clonotype was counted a few times. The chain combines TRBV27 with TRBJ2-1; 12 positions agree with TRBD2. The trim removed 2 bases at V and 7 bases at J, leaving 6 bases unmatched. Germline V lookup: CDR1 MNHEY, CDR2 SMNVEV (reference sequence). The CDR3 has 16 amino acids. This chain's CDR3 is CASSLRYLAGGNEQFF. The CDR3 nucleotides are TGTGCCAGCAGTTTAAGGTATCTAGCGGGAGGGAATGAGCAGTTCTTC.

This clonotype was detected a few times. This sequence joins TRBV4-1 and TRBJ1-6, with 7 bases aligning to TRBD1. Germline trimming cut 3 bases from V and 6 bases from J; bases unmatched to any gene: 8. Germline V lookup: CDR1 MGHRA, CDR2 YSYEKL. This CDR3 has 16 amino acids. The CDR3 region is CASSQRWTGSNSPLHF. In DNA form, the CDR3 reads TGCGCCAGCAGCCAGAGATGGACAGGCTCTAATTCACCCCTCCACTTT.

This clonotype was detected a few times. In nucleotides, the CDR3 is TGTGCCAGCAGTGCGGGAGGGCTGGTCCTAGCCAAAAACATTCAGTACTTC. Translated: CASSAGGLVLAKNIQYF. The rearrangement links TRBV6-1 to TRBJ2-4; TRBD2 agrees at 8 bases. V was pared by 4 bases and J by 0 bases, with 8 bases of the junction left unmatched. Looked up from germline, CDR1 is MNHNS and CDR2 is SASEGT. CDR3 length: 17 residues.

This clonotype was observed many times. The V gene is TRBV20-1, the J gene TRBJ1-1, with D possibly being TRBD1 (5 bases). The length of the CDR3 is 11 residues. Looked up from germline, CDR1 is DFQATT and CDR2 is SNEGSKA (reference sequence). Trimming removed 5 bases from V and 4 bases from J, with 8 bases in between. CDR3: CSASGGTEAFF. The CDR3 DNA reads as TGCAGTGCTTCGGGGGGCACTGAAGCTTTCTTT.

Ten or more counts support this clonotype. V is TRBV3-1 and J is TRBJ2-1, with 10 bases fitting TRBD2. The germline CDR1 and CDR2 sequences are LGHDT and YNNKEL (reference sequence). The CDR3 extends over 15 amino acids. V was pared by 3 bases and J by 4 bases, with 3 bases of the junction left unmatched. CDR3 sequence reads: CASSHGLAVYNEQFF. In DNA, the CDR3 is TGTGCCAGCAGCCATGGACTAGCGGTTTACAATGAGCAGTTCTTC.

This clonotype was seen ten or more times. The V and J genes are TRBV11-2 and TRBJ1-1; 10 nucleotides align to TRBD1. This CDR3 spans 15 amino acids. The germline V gene encodes CDR1 SGHAT and CDR2 FQNNGV. Trimming removed 5 bases from V and 0 bases from J; junction bases left unmatched: 3. The chain's CDR3 is CASSTGQGMNTEAFF. The CDR3 nucleotides read TGTGCCAGCAGCACGGGACAGGGGATGAACACTGAAGCTTTCTTT.

This clonotype was detected ten times or more. The gene calls are TRBV28 and TRBJ2-7; D might be TRBD1 or TRBD2, each matching 5 bases. The CDR3 extends over 18 amino acids. Germline lookup yields CDR1 MDHEN and CDR2 SYDVKM. V dropped 4 bases and J dropped 2 bases, with 24 bases sitting between them. CDR3 amino acids: CASSSKPPWGTWTYEQYF. DNA for the CDR3: TGTGCCAGCAGTTCAAAGCCACCGTGGGGGACGTGGACCTACGAGCAGTACTTC.

This clonotype showed up just a few times. V is TRBV4-1 and J is TRBJ2-7, with TRBD2 as a possible D gene (6 bases). CDR1 is MGHRA and CDR2 is YSYEKL in the germline V gene. Trimming left V 3 bases short and J 7 bases short, with 22 bases between. The CDR3 sequence is 16 residues long. This CDR3 reads CASSQASGVSAREQYF. Here the CDR3 DNA reads TGCGCCAGCAGCCAGGCCTCGGGAGTATCTGCGAGGGAGCAGTACTTC.

This clonotype occurred many times. The rearrangement links TRBV5-5 to TRBJ1-6; 8 nucleotides line up with TRBD1. Unmatched junction bases numbered 7, after V lost 4 bases and J lost 7 bases. The CDR3 totals 15 residues. Germline lookup yields CDR1 SGHKS and CDR2 YYEKEE (reference sequence). The CDR3 reads CASSPRQGTNSPLHF. CDR3 coding DNA: TGTGCCAGCAGCCCTAGACAGGGGACCAATTCACCCCTCCACTTT.

V usage is TRBV11-2 and J usage is TRBJ2-1; 14 bases match TRBD2. Trimming took 5 bases from V and 2 from J; bases not matched to a gene: 5. The length of the CDR3 is 17 residues. From germline, CDR1 is SGHAT and CDR2 FQNNGV. Written as DNA, the CDR3 is TGTGCCAGCAGCACACCGGGACTAGCGGGAGCCTACAATGAGCAGTTCTTC. Translating it yields CASSTPGLAGAYNEQFF.

This clonotype has at least ten counts. The chain links TRBV2 to TRBJ2-7; 7 nucleotides line up with TRBD1. CDR1 is SNHLY, CDR2 FYNNEI, per germline. V lost 5 bases, J lost 2 bases, and 3 bases stayed unmatched. This CDR3 contains 13 residues. CDR3 nucleotides: TGTGCCAGCAGTAGACAGGGCCCCTACGAGCAGTACTTC. Translating gives CASSRQGPYEQYF. Together with reference TRBV2 and TRBJ2-7, the CDR3 gives the full variable domain: EPEVTQTPSHQVTQMGQEVILRCVPISNHLYFYWYRQILGQKVEFLVSFYNNEISEKSEIFDDQFSVERPDGSNFTLKIRSTKLEDSAMYFCASSRQGPYEQYFGPGTRLTVT.

This clonotype was detected ten times or more. This chain links TRBV18 with TRBJ2-5; D not certain. CDR1 is KGHSH and CDR2 is LQKENI in the germline V gene. The CDR3 is 13 amino acids. The germline V and J ends were trimmed by 2 bases and 7 bases, with 11 bases remaining between them. This CDR3 reads CASSPSRAGTQYF. As DNA, the CDR3 is TGTGCCAGCTCACCATCTCGGGCAGGGACCCAGTACTTC.

There are many counts of this clonotype. V is TRBV5-4 and J is TRBJ2-7, with 8 bases matching TRBD2. V gave up 2 bases and J gave up 0 bases; unmatched junction bases: 7. The germline gives CDR1 SGHNT, CDR2 YYREEE (reference sequence). This CDR3 region has 16 residues. The CDR3 here is CASSFASGYSSYEQYF. DNA for the CDR3: TGTGCCAGCAGCTTCGCTAGCGGGTATAGCTCCTACGAGCAGTACTTC.

This chain joins TRBV6-1 and TRBJ2-1; TRBD2 matches at 12 bases. After removal of 4 bases from V and 5 bases from J, the junction contained 3 bases not matched to a gene. The CDR3 contains 15 residues. In germline, CDR1 is MNHNS, CDR2 SASEGT. As DNA, the CDR3 is TGTGCCAGCAGTGCCGGGACTAGCGGGCACAATGAGCAGTTCTTC. Amino acid sequence: CASSAGTSGHNEQFF.

The table lists this clonotype with a few counts. The chain employs TRBV4-1 and TRBJ1-2, with D perhaps TRBD1 (6 bases). CDR1 is MGHRA, CDR2 YSYEKL, per germline. V was shortened by 3 bases and J by 4 bases, with 18 bases between the two germline ends. There are 16 residues in the CDR3. CDR3 residues: CASSQAGTTRRYGYTF. The CDR3 region has the DNA TGCGCCAGCAGCCAGGCCGGGACAACAAGGCGCTATGGCTACACCTTC.

V gene TRBV27 combines with J gene TRBJ2-7; 9 bases are shared with TRBD1. The length of the CDR3 is 14 residues. Germline V gene lookup returns CDR1 MNHEY and CDR2 SMNVEV (reference sequence). The ends lost 4 bases at V and 6 bases at J; junction bases unmatched: 7. CDR3 sequence reads: CASSSRTGESEQYF. DNA of the CDR3: TGTGCCAGCAGTTCACGGACAGGGGAAAGCGAGCAGTACTTC.

This clonotype came up many times. CDR3 loop: CASFNGGRDEAFF. The CDR3 DNA follows: TGTGCCAGCTTTAATGGGGGGCGGGATGAAGCTTTCTTT. V gene TRBV28 combines with J gene TRBJ1-1, with D possibly being TRBD1 (6 bases). The V end was cut by 8 bases, the J end by 7 bases, with 17 bases between. The CDR3 is made up of 13 amino acids. The germline CDR1 and CDR2 sequences are MDHEN and SYDVKM.

This clonotype has just a few counts. The chain combines TRBV5-1 with TRBJ2-7; D possibly corresponds to TRBD2 (5 bases). The CDR3 consists of 15 residues. Looked up from germline, CDR1 is SGHRS and CDR2 is YFSETQ. The V end lost 4 bases, the J end lost 7 bases, and 21 bases lay between the germline ends. This CDR3 is CASSADSSGIGEQYF. The CDR3 DNA follows: TGCGCCAGCAGCGCGGACTCGTCTGGGATAGGGGAGCAGTACTTC.

This clonotype was counted at least ten times. V usage is TRBV6-2 or TRBV6-3 and J usage is TRBJ2-7, with unresolved D. The CDR3 is 19 amino acids. Germline lookup yields CDR1 MNHEY and CDR2 SVGEGT. Trimming took 2 bases from V and 2 from J, leaving 25 bases between them. CDR3 protein: CASSYHSSEPLVFPYEQYF. CDR3 nucleotide sequence: TGTGCCAGCAGTTACCACTCGAGCGAACCTCTGGTGTTTCCCTACGAGCAGTACTTC.

This clonotype has a count of ten or more. An end of the junction differs from the germline gene, which may be a read error. The chain has TRBV2 and TRBJ2-7; D is unresolved. Germline V gene sequence: CDR1 SNHLY, CDR2 FYNNEI. The CDR3 runs 12 residues. The CDR3 DNA is TGTGCCAGCAGGGAAGAACACTACGAGCAGTACTTC. Its protein product is CASREEHYEQYF.

V and J are TRBV4-3 and TRBJ2-1; unclear D gene. The CDR3 has 14 residues. Germline values: CDR1 LGHNA, CDR2 YSLEER. With 0 bases removed from V and 5 bases from J, the gap between germline ends came to 8 bases. CDR3 region: CASSQDAYDNEQFF. In DNA, the CDR3 is TGCGCCAGCAGCCAAGATGCCTACGACAATGAGCAGTTCTTC.

This clonotype was recorded many times. The V gene is TRBV28, the J gene TRBJ2-7, with TRBD2 matching over 7 bases. V lost 2 bases, J lost 2 bases, and 6 bases stayed unmatched. The CDR3 length is 15 residues. Germline V CDR1 and CDR2: MDHEN, SYDVKM. The CDR3 bases are TGTGCCAGCAGTTTAAGGCGGGAGATCACCTACGAGCAGTACTTC. The encoded protein is CASSLRREITYEQYF.